This T cell receptor (beta chain) was captured by sequencing in a study of T cell repertoires in cytomegalovirus infection. The wider study: Matching HLA type, along with CMV infection, was indicated by public TCR beta signatures. Study-level points and caveats: CMV-specific HLA-C-restricted TCR beta clonotypes dominated the ex vivo response.

TCRdb recomputed calls from the reads with MiXCR, one row per CDR3 protein. The data hold around 710,000 distinct CDR3 sequences, with 25% to 35% observed a single time. As regards this clonotype: The antigen is unknown.

The TCR sequence derives from a human donor in good health (CMV status not recorded). Some clones in this sample may be carry-over from other donors' samples. Sequenced material: cultured CD8+ T cells from PBMCs, taken from culture after CMV antigen stimulation.

The CDR3 spells CASSIAGFGQPQHF. Here the CDR3 DNA reads TGTGCCAGTAGTATAGCGGGGTTCGGTCAGCCCCAGCATTTT. The V and J genes are TRBV19 and TRBJ1-5; no reliable D call. Germline CDR1 and CDR2: LNHDA and SQIVND (reference sequence). The CDR3 loop spans 14 amino acids. Trimming shortened V by 1 base and J by 6 bases, and 10 bases separated the two germline ends.